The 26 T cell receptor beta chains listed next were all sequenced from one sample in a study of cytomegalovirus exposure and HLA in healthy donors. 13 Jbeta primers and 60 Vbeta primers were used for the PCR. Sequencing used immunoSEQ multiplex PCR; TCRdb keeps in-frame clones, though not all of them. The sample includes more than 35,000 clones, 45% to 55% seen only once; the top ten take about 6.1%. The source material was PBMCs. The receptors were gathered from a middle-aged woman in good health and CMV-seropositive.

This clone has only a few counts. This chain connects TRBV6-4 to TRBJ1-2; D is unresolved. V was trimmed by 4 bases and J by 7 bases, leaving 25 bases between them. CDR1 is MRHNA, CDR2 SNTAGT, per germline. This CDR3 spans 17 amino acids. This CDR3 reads CASSGTPSGSSGSGYTF. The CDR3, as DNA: TGTGCCAGCAGTGGTACCCCATCCGGGAGTAGTGGTAGTGGCTACACCTTC.

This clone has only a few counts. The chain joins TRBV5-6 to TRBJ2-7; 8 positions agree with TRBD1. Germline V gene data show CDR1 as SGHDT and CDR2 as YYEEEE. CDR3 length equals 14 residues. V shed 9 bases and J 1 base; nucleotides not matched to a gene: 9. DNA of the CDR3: TGTGCCACCCCCGGACAGGGCCCTTCCTACGAGCAGTACTTC. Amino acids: CATPGQGPSYEQYF.

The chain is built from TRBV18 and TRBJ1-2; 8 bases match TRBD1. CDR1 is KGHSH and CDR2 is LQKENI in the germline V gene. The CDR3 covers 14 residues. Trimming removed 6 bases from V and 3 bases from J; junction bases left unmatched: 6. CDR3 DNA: TGTGCCAGCTCGCAGACAGGGGCCGACTATGGCTACACCTTC. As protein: CASSQTGADYGYTF.

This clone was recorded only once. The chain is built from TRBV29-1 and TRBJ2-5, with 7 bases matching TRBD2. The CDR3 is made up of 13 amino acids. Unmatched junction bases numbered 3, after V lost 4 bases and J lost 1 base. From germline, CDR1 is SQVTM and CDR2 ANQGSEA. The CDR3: CSVGGGGQETQYF. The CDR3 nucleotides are TGCAGCGTTGGGGGCGGGGGCCAAGAGACCCAGTACTTC. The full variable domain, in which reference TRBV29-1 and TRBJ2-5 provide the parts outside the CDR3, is SAVISQKPSRDICQRGTSLTIQCQVDSQVTMMFWYRQQPGQSLTLIATANQGSEATYESGFVIDKFPISRPNLTFSTLTVSNMSPEDSSIYLCSVGGGGQETQYFGPGTRLLVL.

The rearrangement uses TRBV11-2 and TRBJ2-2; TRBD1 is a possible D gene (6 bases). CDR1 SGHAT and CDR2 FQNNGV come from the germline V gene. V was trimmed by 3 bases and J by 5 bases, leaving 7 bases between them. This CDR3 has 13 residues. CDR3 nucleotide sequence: TGTGCCAGCAGCTTTAGGGGGACCGGGGAGCTGTTTTTT. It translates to CASSFRGTGELFF. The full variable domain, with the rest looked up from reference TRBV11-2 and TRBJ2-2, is EAGVAQSPRYKIIEKRQSVAFWCNPISGHATLYWYQQILGQGPKLLIQFQNNGVVDDSQLPKDRFSAERLKGVDSTLKIQPAKLEDSAVYLCASSFRGTGELFFGEGSRLTVL.

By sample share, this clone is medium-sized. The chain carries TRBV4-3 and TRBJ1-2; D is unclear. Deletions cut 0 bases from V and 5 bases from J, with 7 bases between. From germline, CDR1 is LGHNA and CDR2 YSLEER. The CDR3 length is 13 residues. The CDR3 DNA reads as TGCGCCAGCAGCCAAGATCACGGTTATGGCTACACCTTC. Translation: CASSQDHGYGYTF.

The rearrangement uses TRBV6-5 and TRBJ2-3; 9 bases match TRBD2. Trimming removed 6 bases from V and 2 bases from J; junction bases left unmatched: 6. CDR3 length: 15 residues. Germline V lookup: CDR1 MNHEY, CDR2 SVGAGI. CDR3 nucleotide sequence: TGTGCCAGCAGATCCCTAGCGGGGTTCACAGATACGCAGTATTTT. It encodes CASRSLAGFTDTQYF.

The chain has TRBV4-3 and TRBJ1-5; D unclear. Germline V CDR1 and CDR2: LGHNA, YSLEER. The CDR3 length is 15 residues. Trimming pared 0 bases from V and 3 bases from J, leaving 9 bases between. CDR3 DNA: TGCGCCAGCAGCCAAGATATGACTAACAATCAGCCCCAGCATTTT. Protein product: CASSQDMTNNQPQHF.

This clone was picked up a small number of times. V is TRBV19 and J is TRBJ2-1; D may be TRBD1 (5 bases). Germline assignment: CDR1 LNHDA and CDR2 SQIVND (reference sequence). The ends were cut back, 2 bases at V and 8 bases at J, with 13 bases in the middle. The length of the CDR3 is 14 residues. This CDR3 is CASSIRGQHDEQFF. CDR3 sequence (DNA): TGTGCCAGTAGTATAAGGGGCCAGCACGATGAGCAGTTCTTC.

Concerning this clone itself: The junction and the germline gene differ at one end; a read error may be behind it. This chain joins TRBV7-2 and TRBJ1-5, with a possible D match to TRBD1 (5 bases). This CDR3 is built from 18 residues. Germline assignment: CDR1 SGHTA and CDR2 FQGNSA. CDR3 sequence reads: CASSLTHPGPGRNQPQHF. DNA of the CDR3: TGTGCCAGCAGCTTGACCCATCCGGGGCCGGGGAGGAATCAACCCCAGCATTTT.

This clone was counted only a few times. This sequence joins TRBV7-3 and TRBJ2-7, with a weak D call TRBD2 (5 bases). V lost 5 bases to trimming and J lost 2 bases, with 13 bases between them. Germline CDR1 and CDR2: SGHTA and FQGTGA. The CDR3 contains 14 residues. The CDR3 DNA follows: TGTGCCAGCAGCCCCCAGGCCGGGGCCTACGAGCAGTACTTC. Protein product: CASSPQAGAYEQYF.

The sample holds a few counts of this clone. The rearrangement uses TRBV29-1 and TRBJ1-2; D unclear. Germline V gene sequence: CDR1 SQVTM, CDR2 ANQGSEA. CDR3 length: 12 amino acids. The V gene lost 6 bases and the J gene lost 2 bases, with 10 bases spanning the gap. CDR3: CSVGEGNYGYTF. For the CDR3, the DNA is TGCAGCGTCGGGGAGGGAAACTATGGCTACACCTTC.

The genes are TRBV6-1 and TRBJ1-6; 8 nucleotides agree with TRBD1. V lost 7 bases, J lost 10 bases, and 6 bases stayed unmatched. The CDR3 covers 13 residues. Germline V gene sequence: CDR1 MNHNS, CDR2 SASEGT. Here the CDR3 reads CASTKDRESPLHF. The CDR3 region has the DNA TGTGCCAGCACCAAGGACAGGGAATCACCCCTCCACTTT.

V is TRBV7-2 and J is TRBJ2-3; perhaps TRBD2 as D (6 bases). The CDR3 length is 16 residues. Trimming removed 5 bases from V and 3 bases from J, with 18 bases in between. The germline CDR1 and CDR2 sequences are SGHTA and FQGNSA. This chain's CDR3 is CASSLTVGGGTDTQYF. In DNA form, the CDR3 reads TGTGCCAGCAGCCTGACAGTCGGGGGAGGAACAGATACGCAGTATTTT.

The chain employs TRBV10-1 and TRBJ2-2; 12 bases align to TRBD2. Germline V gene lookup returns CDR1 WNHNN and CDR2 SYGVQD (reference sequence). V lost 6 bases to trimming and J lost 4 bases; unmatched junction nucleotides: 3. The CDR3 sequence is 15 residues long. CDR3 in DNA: TGCGCCAGCAGCCTGGGACTAGCGGGCACCGGGGAGCTGTTTTTT. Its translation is CASSLGLAGTGELFF.

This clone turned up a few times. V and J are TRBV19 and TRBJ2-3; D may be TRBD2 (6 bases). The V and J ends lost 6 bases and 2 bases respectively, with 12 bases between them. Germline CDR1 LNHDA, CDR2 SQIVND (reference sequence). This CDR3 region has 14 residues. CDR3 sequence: CASSWDSNTDTQYF. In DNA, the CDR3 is TGTGCCAGTAGCTGGGACTCAAACACAGATACGCAGTATTTT.

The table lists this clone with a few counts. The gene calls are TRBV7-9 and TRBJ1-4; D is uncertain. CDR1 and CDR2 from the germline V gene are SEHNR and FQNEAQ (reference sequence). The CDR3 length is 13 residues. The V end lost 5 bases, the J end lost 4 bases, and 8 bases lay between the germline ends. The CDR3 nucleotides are TGTGCCAGCAGCCAGACACTTAATGAAAAACTGTTTTTT. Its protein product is CASSQTLNEKLFF.

The CDR3 coding sequence is TGTGCCAGCAGCTTAGCTTCAGCGGGCACAGATACGCAGTATTTT. It is translated as CASSLASAGTDTQYF. This chain joins TRBV7-2 and TRBJ2-3, with TRBD2 as a possible D gene (5 bases). V lost 0 bases to trimming and J lost 1 base, with 8 bases between them. The germline CDR1 and CDR2 sequences are SGHTA and FQGNSA. The CDR3 runs to 15 residues.

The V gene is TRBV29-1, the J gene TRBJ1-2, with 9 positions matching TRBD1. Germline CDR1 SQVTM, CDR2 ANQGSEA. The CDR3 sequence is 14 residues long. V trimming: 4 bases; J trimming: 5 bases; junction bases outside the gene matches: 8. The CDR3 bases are TGCAGCGTTGTCGGAGGACAGGGGTTATATGGCTACACCTTC. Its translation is CSVVGGQGLYGYTF.

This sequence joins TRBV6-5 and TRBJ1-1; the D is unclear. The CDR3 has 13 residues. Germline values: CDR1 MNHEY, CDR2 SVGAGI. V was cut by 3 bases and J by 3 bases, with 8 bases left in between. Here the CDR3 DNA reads TGTGCCAGCAGTTATGGGCAGTACACTGAAGCTTTCTTT. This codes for CASSYGQYTEAFF.

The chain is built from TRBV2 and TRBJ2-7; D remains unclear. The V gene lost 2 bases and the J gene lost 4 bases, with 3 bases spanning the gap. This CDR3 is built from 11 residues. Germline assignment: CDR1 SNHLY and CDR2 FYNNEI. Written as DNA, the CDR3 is TGTGCCAGCAGTGAAACTTACGAGCAGTACTTC. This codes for CASSETYEQYF.

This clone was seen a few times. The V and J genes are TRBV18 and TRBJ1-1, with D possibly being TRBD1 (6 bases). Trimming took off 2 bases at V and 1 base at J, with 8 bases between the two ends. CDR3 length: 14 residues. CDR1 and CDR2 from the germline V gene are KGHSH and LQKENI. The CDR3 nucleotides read TGTGCCAGCTCACCAGAGACAGGGAACACTGAAGCTTTCTTT. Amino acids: CASSPETGNTEAFF.

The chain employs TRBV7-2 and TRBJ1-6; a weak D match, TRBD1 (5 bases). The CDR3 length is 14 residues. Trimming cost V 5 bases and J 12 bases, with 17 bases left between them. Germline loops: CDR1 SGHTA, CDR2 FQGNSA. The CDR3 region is CASSTEPQGGPLHF. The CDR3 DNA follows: TGTGCCAGCAGCACAGAACCGCAGGGTGGACCCCTCCACTTT.

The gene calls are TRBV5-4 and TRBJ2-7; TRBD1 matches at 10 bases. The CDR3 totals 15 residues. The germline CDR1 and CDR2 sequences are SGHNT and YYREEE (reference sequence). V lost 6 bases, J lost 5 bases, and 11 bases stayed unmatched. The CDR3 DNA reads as TGTGCCAGCACCCCGTTGGGACAGGGGTTCCACGAGCAGTACTTC. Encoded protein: CASTPLGQGFHEQYF.

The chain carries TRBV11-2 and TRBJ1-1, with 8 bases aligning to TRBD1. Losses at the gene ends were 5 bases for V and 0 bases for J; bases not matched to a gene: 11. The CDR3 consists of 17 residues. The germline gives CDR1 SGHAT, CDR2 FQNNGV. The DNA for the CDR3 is TGTGCCAGCAGCCGAGGACAGGGCCTTCTCGTGAACACTGAAGCTTTCTTT. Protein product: CASSRGQGLLVNTEAFF.

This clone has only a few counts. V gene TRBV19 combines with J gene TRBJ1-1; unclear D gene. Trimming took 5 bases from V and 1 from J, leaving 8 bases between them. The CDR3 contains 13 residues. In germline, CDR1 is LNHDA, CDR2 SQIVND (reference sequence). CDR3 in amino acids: CASSLRGNTEAFF. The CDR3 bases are TGTGCCAGTAGTCTCCGAGGGAACACTGAAGCTTTCTTT.